This T cell receptor (beta chain) was obtained from a study of shared clonotypes between healthy human individuals. Turning to the study itself: Samples came from two female and three male donors aged 18 to 49.

Clones were read by immunoSEQ multiplex PCR, and TCRdb kept only the in-frame ones, dropping some. The sample lists hundreds of thousands of clones, roughly 79% occurring once. The CDR3 is made up of 13 amino acids. The V gene end was trimmed by 3 bases and the J gene end by 11 bases; junction bases not matched to a gene: 7. Germline V gene data show CDR1 as SGHNT and CDR2 as YYREEE (reference sequence). This chain connects TRBV5-4 to TRBJ2-7; 11 positions agree with TRBD2. The TCR comes from a woman in her thirties or forties in good health. Some clones in this sample may be carry-over from other donors' samples. Material: PBMCs. The CDR3 nucleotides are TGTGCCAGCAGCTCCTCGGGACTAGCGGCCAAGTACTTC. Translated: CASSSSGLAAKYF. Drawing the rest from reference TRBV5-4 and TRBJ2-7, the complete variable domain is ETGVTQSPTHLIKTRGQQVTLRCSSQSGHNTVSWYQQALGQGPQFIFQYYREEENGRGNFPPRFSGLQFPNYSSELNVNALELDDSALYLCASSSSGLAAKYFGPGTRLTVT.